The clone carrying this T cell receptor (beta chain) was counted between two and nine times. This record belongs to a study of T cells in Graves' hyperthyroidism and ophthalmopathy. V was pared by 1 base and J by 5 bases, with 6 bases between. CDR3 length: 13 amino acids. Germline lookup yields CDR1 SGHDN and CDR2 FVKESK. The CDR3 regions of TCR beta were amplified from RNA transcripts. The HTBI primer set served for first-round RT-PCR of the TCR CDR3. TCRdb fed the multiplex PCR reads into MiXCR, producing one record per CDR3 protein. This table holds some 460,000 distinct CDR3 sequences, 15% to 19% found once.

Sequencing was performed on blood. The chain has TRBV14 and TRBJ2-1; D is undetermined. The TCR sequence derives from a woman between 18 and 29 years old with Graves' hyperthyroidism. CDR3 sequence: CASSQVDDNEQFF. CDR3 DNA: TGTGCCAGCAGCCAAGTTGACGACAATGAGCAGTTCTTC.